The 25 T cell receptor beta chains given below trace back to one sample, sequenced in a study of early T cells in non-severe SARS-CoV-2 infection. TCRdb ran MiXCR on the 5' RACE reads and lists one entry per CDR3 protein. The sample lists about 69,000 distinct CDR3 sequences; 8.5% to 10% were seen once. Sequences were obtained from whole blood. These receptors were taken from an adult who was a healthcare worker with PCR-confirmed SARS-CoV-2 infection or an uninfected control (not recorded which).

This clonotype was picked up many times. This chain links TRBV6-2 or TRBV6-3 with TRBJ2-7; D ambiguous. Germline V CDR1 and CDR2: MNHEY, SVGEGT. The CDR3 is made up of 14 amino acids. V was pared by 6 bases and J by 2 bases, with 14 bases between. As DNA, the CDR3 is TGTGCCAGCAGGACTCGACTGGCGACCTACGAGCAGTACTTC. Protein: CASRTRLATYEQYF.

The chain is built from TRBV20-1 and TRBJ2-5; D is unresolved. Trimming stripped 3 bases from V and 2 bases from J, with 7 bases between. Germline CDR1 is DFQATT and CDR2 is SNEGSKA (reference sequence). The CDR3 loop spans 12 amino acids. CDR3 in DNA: TGCAGTGCTAGGGGGAATCAAGAGACCCAGTACTTC. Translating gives CSARGNQETQYF.

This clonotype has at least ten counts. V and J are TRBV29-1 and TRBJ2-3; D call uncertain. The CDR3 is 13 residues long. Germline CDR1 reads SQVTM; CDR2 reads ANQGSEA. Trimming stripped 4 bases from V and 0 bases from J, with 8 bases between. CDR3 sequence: CSVVGRSTDTQYF. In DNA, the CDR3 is TGCAGCGTTGTAGGGCGGAGCACAGATACGCAGTATTTT.

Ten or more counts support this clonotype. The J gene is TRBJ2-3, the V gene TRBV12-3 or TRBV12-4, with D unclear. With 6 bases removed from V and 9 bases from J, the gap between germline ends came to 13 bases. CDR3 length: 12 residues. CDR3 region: CASRNPVSTQYF. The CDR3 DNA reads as TGTGCCAGCAGAAACCCCGTGTCGACGCAGTATTTT.

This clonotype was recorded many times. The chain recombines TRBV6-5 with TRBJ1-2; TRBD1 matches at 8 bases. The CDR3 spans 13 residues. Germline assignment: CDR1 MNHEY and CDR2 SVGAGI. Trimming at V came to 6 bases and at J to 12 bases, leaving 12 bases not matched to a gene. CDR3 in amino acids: CASSPDRVRGNTF. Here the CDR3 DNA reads TGTGCCAGCAGCCCGGACAGGGTACGGGGAAACACCTTC.

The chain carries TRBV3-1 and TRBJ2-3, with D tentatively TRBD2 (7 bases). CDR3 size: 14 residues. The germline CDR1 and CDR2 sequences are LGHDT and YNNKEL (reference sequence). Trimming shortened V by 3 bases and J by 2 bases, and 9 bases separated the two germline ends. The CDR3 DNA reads TGTGCCAGCAGCCACCGGGGGGCCACAGATACGCAGTATTTT. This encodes CASSHRGATDTQYF.

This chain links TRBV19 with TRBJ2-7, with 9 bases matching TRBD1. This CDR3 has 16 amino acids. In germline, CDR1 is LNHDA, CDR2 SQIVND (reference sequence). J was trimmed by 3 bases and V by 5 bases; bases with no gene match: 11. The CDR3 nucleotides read TGTGCCAGTAGTCCGGACGAAGGACAGGGGCACTACGAGCAGTACTTC. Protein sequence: CASSPDEGQGHYEQYF.

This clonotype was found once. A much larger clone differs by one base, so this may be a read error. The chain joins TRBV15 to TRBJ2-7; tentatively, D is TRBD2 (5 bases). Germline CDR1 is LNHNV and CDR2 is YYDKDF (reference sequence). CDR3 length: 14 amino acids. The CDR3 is CATSRDTGSREQCF. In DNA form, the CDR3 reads TGTGCCACCAGCAGAGATACGGGGTCCCGCGAGCAGTGCTTC. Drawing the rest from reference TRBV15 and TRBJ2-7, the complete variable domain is DAMVIQNPRYQVTQFGKPVTLSCSQTLNHNVMYWYQQKSSQAPKLLFHYYDKDFNNEADTPDNFQSRRPNTSFCFLDIRSPGLGDTAMYLCATSRDTGSREQCFGPGTRLTVT.

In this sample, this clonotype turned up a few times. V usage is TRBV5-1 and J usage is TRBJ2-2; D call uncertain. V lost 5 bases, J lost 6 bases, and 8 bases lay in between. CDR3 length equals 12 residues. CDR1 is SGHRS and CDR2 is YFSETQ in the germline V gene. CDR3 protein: CASREGPGELFF. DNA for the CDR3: TGCGCCAGCAGGGAAGGGCCCGGGGAGCTGTTTTTT.

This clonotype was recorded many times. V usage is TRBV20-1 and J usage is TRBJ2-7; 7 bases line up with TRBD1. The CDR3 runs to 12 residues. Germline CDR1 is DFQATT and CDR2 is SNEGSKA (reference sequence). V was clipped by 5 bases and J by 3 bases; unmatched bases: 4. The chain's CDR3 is CSAPGDSYEQYF. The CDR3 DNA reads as TGCAGTGCTCCCGGGGACAGCTACGAGCAGTACTTC.

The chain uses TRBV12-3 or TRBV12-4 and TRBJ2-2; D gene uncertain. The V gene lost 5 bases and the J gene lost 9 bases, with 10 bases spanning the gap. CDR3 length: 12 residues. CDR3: CASSLYNWELFF. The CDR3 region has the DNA TGTGCCAGCAGTCTATATAACTGGGAGCTGTTTTTT.

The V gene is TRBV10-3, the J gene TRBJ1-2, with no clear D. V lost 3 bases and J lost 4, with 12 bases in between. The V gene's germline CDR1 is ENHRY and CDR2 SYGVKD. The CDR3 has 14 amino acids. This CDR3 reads CAISESGSLYGYTF. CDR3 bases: TGTGCCATCAGTGAAAGCGGGTCTCTCTATGGCTACACCTTC.

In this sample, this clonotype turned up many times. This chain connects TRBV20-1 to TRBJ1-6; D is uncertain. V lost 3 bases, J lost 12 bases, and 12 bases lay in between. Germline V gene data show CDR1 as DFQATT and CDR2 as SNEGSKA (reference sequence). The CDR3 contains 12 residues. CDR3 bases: TGCAGTGCTAGTGGATCGCAGAGACCCCTCCACTTT. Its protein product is CSASGSQRPLHF.

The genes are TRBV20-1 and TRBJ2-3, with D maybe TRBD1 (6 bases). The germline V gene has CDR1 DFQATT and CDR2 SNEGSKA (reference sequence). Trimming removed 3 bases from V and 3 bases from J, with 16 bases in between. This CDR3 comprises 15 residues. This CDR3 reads CSARAAGARTDTQYF. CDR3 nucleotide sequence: TGCAGTGCTAGGGCCGCAGGGGCGAGGACAGATACGCAGTATTTT.

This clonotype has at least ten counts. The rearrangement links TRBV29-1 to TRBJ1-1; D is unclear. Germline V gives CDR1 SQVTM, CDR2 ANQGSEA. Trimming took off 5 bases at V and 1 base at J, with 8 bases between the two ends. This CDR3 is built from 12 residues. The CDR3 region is CSVSDGNTEAFF. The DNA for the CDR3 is TGCAGCGTTTCCGACGGGAACACTGAAGCTTTCTTT.

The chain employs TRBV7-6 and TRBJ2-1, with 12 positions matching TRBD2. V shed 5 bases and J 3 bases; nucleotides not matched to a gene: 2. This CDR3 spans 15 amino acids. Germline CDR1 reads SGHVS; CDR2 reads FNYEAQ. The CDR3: CASSRTSGIYNEQFF. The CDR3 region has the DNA TGTGCCAGCAGCCGGACTAGCGGGATCTACAATGAGCAGTTCTTC.

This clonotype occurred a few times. The CDR3 here is CSARTPGQSTEAFF. The DNA of the CDR3 is TGCAGTGCTAGGACGCCGGGACAGAGCACTGAAGCTTTCTTT. The chain uses TRBV20-1 and TRBJ1-1, with TRBD1 identical over 7 bases. With 3 bases clipped from V and 4 bases from J, the junction kept 8 bases outside the gene matches. CDR1 DFQATT and CDR2 SNEGSKA come from the germline V gene (reference sequence). This CDR3 is 14 amino acids long.

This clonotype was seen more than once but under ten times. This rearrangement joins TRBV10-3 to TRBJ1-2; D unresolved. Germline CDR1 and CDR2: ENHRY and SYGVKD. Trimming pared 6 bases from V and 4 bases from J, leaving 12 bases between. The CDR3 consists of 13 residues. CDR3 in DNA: TGTGCCATCAGCAAGGATGGTAGCTATGGCTACACCTTC. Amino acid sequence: CAISKDGSYGYTF.

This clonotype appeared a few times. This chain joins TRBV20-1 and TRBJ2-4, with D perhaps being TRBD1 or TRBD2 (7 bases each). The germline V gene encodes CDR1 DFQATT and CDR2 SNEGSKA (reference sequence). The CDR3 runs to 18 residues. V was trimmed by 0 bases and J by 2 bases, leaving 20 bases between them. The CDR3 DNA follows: TGCAGTGCTAGAGATGGGAGGGGGAACAGGGGCCCCAAAAACATTCAGTACTTC. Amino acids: CSARDGRGNRGPKNIQYF.

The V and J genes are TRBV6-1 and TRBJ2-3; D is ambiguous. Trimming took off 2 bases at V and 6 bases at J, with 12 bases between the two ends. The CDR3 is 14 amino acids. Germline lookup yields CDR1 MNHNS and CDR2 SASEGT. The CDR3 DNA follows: TGTGCCAGCAGTGAACGGATCCAGCGCGATACGCAGTATTTT. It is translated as CASSERIQRDTQYF.

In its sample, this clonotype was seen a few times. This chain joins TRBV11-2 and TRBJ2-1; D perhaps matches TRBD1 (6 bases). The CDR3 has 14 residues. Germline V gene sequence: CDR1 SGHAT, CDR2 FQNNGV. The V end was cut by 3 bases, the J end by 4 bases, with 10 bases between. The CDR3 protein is CASSLTGTYNEQFF. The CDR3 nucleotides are TGTGCCAGCAGCTTGACAGGTACATACAATGAGCAGTTCTTC.

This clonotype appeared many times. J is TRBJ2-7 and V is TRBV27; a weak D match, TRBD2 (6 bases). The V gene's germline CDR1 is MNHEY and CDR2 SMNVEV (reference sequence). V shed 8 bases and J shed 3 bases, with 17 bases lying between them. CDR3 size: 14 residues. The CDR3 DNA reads TGTGCCAGCGGGGACTCGTCGGCGCTCTACGAGCAGTACTTC. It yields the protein CASGDSSALYEQYF.

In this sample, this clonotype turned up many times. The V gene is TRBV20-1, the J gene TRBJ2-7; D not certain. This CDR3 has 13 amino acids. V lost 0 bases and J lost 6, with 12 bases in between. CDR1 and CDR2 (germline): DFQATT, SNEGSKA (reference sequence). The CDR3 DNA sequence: TGCAGTGCTAGAGATCTTGGGATAGCCGAGCAGTACTTC. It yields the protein CSARDLGIAEQYF.

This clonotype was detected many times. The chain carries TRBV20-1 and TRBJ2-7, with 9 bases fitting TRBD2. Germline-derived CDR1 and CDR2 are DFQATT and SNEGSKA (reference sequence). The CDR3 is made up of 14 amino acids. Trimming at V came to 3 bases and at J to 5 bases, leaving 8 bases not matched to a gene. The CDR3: CSARNSGSSDEQYF. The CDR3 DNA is TGCAGTGCTAGGAATAGCGGGAGTTCCGACGAGCAGTACTTC.

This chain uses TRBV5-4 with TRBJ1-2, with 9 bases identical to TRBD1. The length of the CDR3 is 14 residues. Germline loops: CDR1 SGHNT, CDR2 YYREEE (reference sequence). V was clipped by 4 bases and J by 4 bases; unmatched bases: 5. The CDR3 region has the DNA TGTGCCAGCAGCACCCTGGGACAGGGCTATGGCTACACCTTC. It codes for CASSTLGQGYGYTF.